This T cell receptor (beta chain) was identified during a study of blood T cell repertoires in COVID-19. Study in general: Whether acute or convalescent, the COVID-19 samples came from the United States, Italy and Spain. From T cells, B-cell-depleted T cells, or PBMCs came the material, which was cDNA or gDNA.

This CDR3 comprises 15 residues. Germline V gives CDR1 SGHRS, CDR2 YFSETQ. V dropped 1 base and J dropped 4; count of bases not matched to a gene: 6. In the original analysis: The assay estimated nucleated cells by amplifying reference gene primers. Profiling relied on immunoSEQ multiplex PCR, and the TCRdb table lists in-frame clones only, not all of them. V and J calls and clone size follow that table, whereas D and trimming were derived from the DNA. The sample lists about 14,000 clones, 65% to 90% occurring once. Sequences were obtained from peripheral blood. The TCR sequence derives from a woman aged 50 to 60 with active or convalescent COVID-19. The rearrangement links TRBV5-1 to TRBJ2-7; 9 bases agree with TRBD1. Here the CDR3 DNA reads TGCGCCAGCAGCTTGAGGACAGGGGCTCGGTACGAGCAGTACTTC. Translated: CASSLRTGARYEQYF.